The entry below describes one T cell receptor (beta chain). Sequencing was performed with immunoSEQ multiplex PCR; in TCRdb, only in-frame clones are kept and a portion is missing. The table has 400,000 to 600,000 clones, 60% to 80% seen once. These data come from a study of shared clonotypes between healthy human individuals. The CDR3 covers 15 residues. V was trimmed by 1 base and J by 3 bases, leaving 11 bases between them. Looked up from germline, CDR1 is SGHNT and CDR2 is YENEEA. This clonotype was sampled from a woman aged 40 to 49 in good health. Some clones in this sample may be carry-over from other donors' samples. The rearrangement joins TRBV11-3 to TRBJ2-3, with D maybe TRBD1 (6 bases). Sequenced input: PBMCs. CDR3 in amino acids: CASSLGDTKTDTQYF. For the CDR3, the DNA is TGTGCCAGCAGCTTAGGGGACACCAAAACAGATACGCAGTATTTT.